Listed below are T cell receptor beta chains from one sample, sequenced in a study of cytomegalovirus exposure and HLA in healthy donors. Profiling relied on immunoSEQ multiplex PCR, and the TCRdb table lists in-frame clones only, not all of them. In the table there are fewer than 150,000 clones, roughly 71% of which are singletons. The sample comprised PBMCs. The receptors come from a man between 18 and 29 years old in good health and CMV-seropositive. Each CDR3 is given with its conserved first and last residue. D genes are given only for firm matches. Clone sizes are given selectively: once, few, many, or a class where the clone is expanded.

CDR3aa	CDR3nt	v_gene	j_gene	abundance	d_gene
CAIRGQDNSPLHF	TGTGCCATCAGAGGACAGGATAATTCACCCCTCCACTTT	TRBV10-3	TRBJ1-6	.	TRBD1
CASSPRRGSGANVLTF	TGTGCCAGCAGTCCACGACGGGGTTCTGGGGCCAACGTCCTGACTTTC	TRBV2	TRBJ2-6	.	.
CASSLDPDRGQNSPLHF	TGTGCCAGCAGTTTGGACCCTGACAGGGGGCAAAATTCACCCCTCCACTTT	TRBV27	TRBJ1-6	.	TRBD1
CATRQGAPYEQYF	TGTGCCACCCGGCAGGGGGCTCCCTACGAGCAGTACTTC	TRBV19	TRBJ2-7	.	TRBD1
CALSGGTYNEQFF	TGTGCCCTTTCCGGGGGGACCTACAATGAGCAGTTCTTC	TRBV7-9	TRBJ2-1	.	TRBD2
CASSPTRQGLNQPQHF	TGTGCCAGCTCACCCACCCGACAGGGCCTCAATCAGCCCCAGCATTTT	TRBV18	TRBJ1-5	.	TRBD1
CASSWTGYYEQYF	TGTGCCAGCAGTTGGACGGGGTATTACGAGCAGTACTTC	TRBV27	TRBJ2-7	.	.
CASSLQGGTDTQYF	TGTGCCAGCAGTTTACAGGGCGGTACAGATACGCAGTATTTT	TRBV27	TRBJ2-3	.	.
CASSSTGPRQPQHF	TGTGCCAGCAGCTCCACGGGTCCGAGACAGCCCCAGCATTTT	TRBV11-2	TRBJ1-5	few	.
CASSFLTTNEKLFF	TGTGCCAGCAGCTTTCTTACAACTAATGAAAAACTGTTTTTT	TRBV11-2	TRBJ1-4	.	.
CASMWGQGFSPLHF	TGTGCCAGCATGTGGGGACAGGGGTTCTCACCCCTCCACTTT	TRBV6-5	TRBJ1-6	.	TRBD1
CASRRGEVSGANVLTF	TGTGCCAGCAGACGGGGGGAGGTATCTGGGGCCAACGTCCTGACTTTC	TRBV6-6	TRBJ2-6	.	TRBD2
CASSLDRIYGYTF	TGTGCCAGCTCCCTGGACAGGATCTATGGCTACACCTTC	TRBV21-1	TRBJ1-2	once	.
CASSLGFVGQGNNSPLHF	TGTGCCAGCAGCTTAGGGTTTGTCGGTCAGGGGAATAATTCACCCCTCCACTTT	TRBV7-2	TRBJ1-6	.	.
CASSYSTVNTEAFF	TGTGCCAGCAGTTACAGTACAGTGAACACTGAAGCTTTCTTT	TRBV6-6	TRBJ1-1	few	.
CASSSGQYNEQFF	TGTGCCAGCAGCAGTGGACAGTACAATGAGCAGTTCTTC	TRBV5-4	TRBJ2-1	.	.
CASSLSSGYEQYF	TGTGCCAGCAGTTTATCGTCAGGCTACGAGCAGTACTTC	TRBV27	TRBJ2-7	.	.
CASSESYGSRANVLTF	TGCGCCAGCAGTGAGTCGTATGGGAGCCGGGCCAACGTCCTGACTTTC	TRBV10-1	TRBJ2-6	.	.
CASSQEGQYNEQFF	TGTGCCAGCAGCCAAGAAGGACAATACAATGAGCAGTTCTTC	TRBV4-2	TRBJ2-1	.	.
CAWSGRGDQPQHF	TGTGCCTGGAGTGGCAGGGGAGACCAGCCCCAGCATTTT	TRBV30	TRBJ1-5	.	.
CASSWSSKETQYF	TGTGCCAGCAGTTGGAGTAGCAAAGAGACCCAGTACTTC	TRBV6-1	TRBJ2-5	once	.
CASQTEDSGNTIYF	TGTGCCAGCCAGACGGAGGACTCTGGAAACACCATATATTTT	TRBV6-1	TRBJ1-3	.	.
CASKQTGEIRGEQFF	TGTGCCAGCAAGCAGACAGGGGAGATTCGTGGTGAGCAGTTCTTC	TRBV5-4	TRBJ2-1	.	TRBD1
CASGLRGGEAFF	TGCGCCAGCGGTTTGCGGGGAGGAGAAGCTTTCTTT	TRBV10-2	TRBJ1-1	.	.
CASSGVRSNQPQHF	TGTGCCAGCAGTGGAGTGAGGAGCAATCAGCCCCAGCATTTT	TRBV2	TRBJ1-5	.	.
CASSPSGGTYNEQFF	TGTGCCAGCAGTCCTAGCGGGGGGACCTACAATGAGCAGTTCTTC	TRBV6-1	TRBJ2-1	.	TRBD2
CASSYSLPGNTDTQYF	TGTGCCAGCAGTTACTCTCTCCCAGGAAACACAGATACGCAGTATTTT	TRBV6-5	TRBJ2-3	.	.
CASSYETGVTGELFF	TGTGCCAGCAGTTACGAGACAGGGGTAACCGGGGAGCTGTTTTTT	TRBV6-5	TRBJ2-2	.	TRBD1
CASSREGGHYEQYF	TGTGCCAGCAGCCGGGAGGGGGGACACTACGAGCAGTACTTC	TRBV6-5	TRBJ2-7	few	TRBD2
CASSLVGETQYF	TGCGCCAGCAGCTTGGTCGGGGAGACCCAGTACTTC	TRBV5-1	TRBJ2-5	.	.
CASSFVAASNQPQHF	TGCGCCAGCAGCTTCGTAGCAGCTAGCAATCAGCCCCAGCATTTT	TRBV5-1	TRBJ1-5	.	.
CASSTLAGGQETQYF	TGTGCCAGCAGTACACTAGCGGGGGGGCAGGAGACCCAGTACTTC	TRBV6-1	TRBJ2-5	few	TRBD2
CASSSWGQGGQPQHF	TGTGCCAGTAGTTCCTGGGGTCAGGGCGGTCAGCCCCAGCATTTT	TRBV19	TRBJ1-5	.	.
CASSHLLAGGPDTQYF	TGTGCCAGCAGCCACCTACTAGCGGGGGGGCCGGATACGCAGTATTTT	TRBV4-2	TRBJ2-3	.	TRBD2
CASSVIGTGVTEAFF	TGTGCCAGCAGTGTAATCGGGACAGGGGTGACTGAAGCTTTCTTT	TRBV2	TRBJ1-1	once	TRBD1
CASRAPSGNSPLHF	TGTGCCAGCAGGGCGCCCTCGGGAAATTCACCCCTCCACTTT	TRBV2	TRBJ1-6	.	.
CASSSPHEQFF	TGTGCCAGCAGCTCCCCTCATGAGCAGTTCTTC	TRBV7-9	TRBJ2-1	.	.
CASTPAPGLVNTGELFF	TGTGCCAGCACCCCCGCGCCGGGACTAGTGAACACCGGGGAGCTGTTTTTT	TRBV28	TRBJ2-2	.	TRBD2
CASSAESTGRTEAFF	TGTGCCAGCAGCGCAGAATCGACAGGGAGAACTGAAGCTTTCTTT	TRBV9	TRBJ1-1	.	TRBD1
CAWTQGGDNSPLHF	TGTGCCTGGACTCAGGGAGGCGATAATTCACCCCTCCACTTT	TRBV30	TRBJ1-6	.	.
CASSLSPSQAFF	TGTGCCAGCAGCTTGAGCCCTTCCCAAGCTTTCTTT	TRBV7-3	TRBJ1-1	.	.
CASSSYRAEKLFF	TGTGCCAGCAGCTCCTACAGGGCTGAAAAACTGTTTTTT	TRBV7-2	TRBJ1-4	.	.
CASIGGQPQHF	TGTGCCAGCATTGGCGGGCAGCCCCAGCATTTT	TRBV9	TRBJ1-5	.	.